What follows are 9 T cell receptor beta chains derived from one specimen sequenced in a study of T cells in localized non-small cell lung cancer. TCRdb keeps only in-frame clones here, not all; method: immunoSEQ multiplex PCR. The sample consists of about 59,000 clones, approximately 90% of them appearing once. The sequenced sample was peripheral blood, obtained before any cancer treatment. These receptor sequences come from a man aged 35 to 69 with stage I squamous cell lung carcinoma.

The chain combines TRBV5-1 with TRBJ2-2, with 9 bases identical to TRBD2. The germline gives CDR1 SGHRS, CDR2 YFSETQ. This CDR3 is 20 amino acids long. Trimming at V came to 6 bases and at J to 5 bases, leaving 23 bases not matched to a gene. The CDR3 sequence is CASKKGNLRAGGGETGELFF. CDR3 in DNA: TGCGCCAGCAAGAAAGGAAATCTTCGAGCGGGAGGAGGGGAAACCGGGGAGCTGTTTTTT.

This chain uses TRBV2 with TRBJ2-2; TRBD2 aligns across 7 bases. J gave up 4 bases and V 8 bases, and 7 bases lay outside the gene matches. The CDR3 loop spans 14 amino acids. Germline CDR1 is SNHLY and CDR2 is FYNNEI. DNA of the CDR3: TGTGCCAGCCGGTTACGGGAGGTCACCGGGGAGCTGTTTTTT. This codes for CASRLREVTGELFF.

The chain uses TRBV27 and TRBJ1-5; D is perhaps TRBD1 (5 bases). Germline-derived CDR1 and CDR2 are MNHEY and SMNVEV (reference sequence). The CDR3 runs 16 residues. The V and J ends lost 5 bases and 3 bases respectively, with 17 bases between them. CDR3 DNA: TGTGCCAGCAGTCCCTCGTTCGACAGCTACAATCAGCCCCAGCATTTT. Translating gives CASSPSFDSYNQPQHF.

V usage is TRBV7-2 and J usage is TRBJ2-3; D ambiguous. Germline values: CDR1 SGHTA, CDR2 FQGNSA. V lost 5 bases and J lost 1, with 13 bases in between. This CDR3 has 15 amino acids. The CDR3 region has the DNA TGTGCCAGCAGCCCGCAAGCGTCCGGCACAGATACGCAGTATTTT. It specifies CASSPQASGTDTQYF.

In regard to this clone: At the DNA level, this CDR3 is encoded by other sequences in the same sample as well. J is TRBJ1-5 and V is TRBV19, with D tentatively TRBD1 (5 bases). Germline V gene data show CDR1 as LNHDA and CDR2 as SQIVND (reference sequence). V shed 5 bases and J shed 2 bases, with 7 bases lying between them. The CDR3 runs to 13 residues. The DNA of the CDR3 is TGTGCCAGTAGTGAGGGGCGCAATCAGCCCCAGCATTTT. This gives the protein CASSEGRNQPQHF.

The V and J genes are TRBV5-4 and TRBJ2-2, with 8 nucleotides matching TRBD1. The CDR3 sequence is 14 residues long. J lost 7 bases, V lost 3 bases, and 5 bases had no gene match. Germline values: CDR1 SGHNT, CDR2 YYREEE (reference sequence). In DNA form, the CDR3 reads TGTGCCAGCAGCTCGGGACAGGCGATCGGGGAGCTGTTTTTT. It yields the protein CASSSGQAIGELFF.

The rearrangement uses TRBV28 and TRBJ1-4; D is unresolved. V was trimmed by 3 bases and J by 10 bases, leaving 12 bases between them. CDR1 is MDHEN, CDR2 SYDVKM, per germline. The CDR3 runs 13 residues. CDR3 nucleotides: TGTGCCAGCAGTTTCACAGCTGTCGGAAAACTGTTTTTT. As protein: CASSFTAVGKLFF.

This sequence joins TRBV28 and TRBJ1-1; D is unresolved. Trimming left V 2 bases short and J 6 bases short, with 10 bases between. This CDR3 region has 13 residues. Germline values: CDR1 MDHEN, CDR2 SYDVKM. CDR3 sequence reads: CASSLRPAAEAFF. DNA of the CDR3: TGTGCCAGCAGTTTAAGGCCAGCCGCTGAAGCTTTCTTT.

The CDR3: CASAFGQGANEQFF. The CDR3 bases are TGCGCCAGTGCATTCGGACAGGGGGCGAATGAGCAGTTCTTC. The V and J genes are TRBV5-1 and TRBJ2-1, with 11 bases matching TRBD1. V was clipped by 8 bases and J by 7 bases; unmatched bases: 8. The CDR3 contains 14 residues. The germline V gene has CDR1 SGHRS and CDR2 YFSETQ.